This is a list of T cell receptor beta chains from one sample in a study of siplizumab effects on memory and regulatory T cells. The data were produced by immunoSEQ multiplex PCR, yet TCRdb's version contains in-frame clones alone and is incomplete. The sample carries under 130,000 clones, about 92% recorded once. Sequenced sample: CD4+ T cells sorted from blood. The receptors shown here come from a human donor in good health. The CDR3 runs from the conserved cysteine through the conserved F or W. A D gene is named only where the DNA matches it firmly. Not every row has a clone size; where given, it reads once, few, many or a size class.

d_call: TRBD1; j_call: TRBJ2-5; clone_size: .; v_call: TRBV4-3; cdr3_length: 15; cdr3_nt: TGCGCCAGCAGCCAAGATCAGGGGGCATGGGAGACCCAGTACTTC; cdr3_aa: CASSQDQGAWETQYF
d_call: .; j_call: TRBJ1-5; clone_size: .; v_call: TRBV7-2; cdr3_length: 14; cdr3_nt: TGTGCCAGCAGCTTAGTGCTTAGCAATCAGCCCCAGCATTTT; cdr3_aa: CASSLVLSNQPQHF
d_call: .; j_call: TRBJ1-2; clone_size: .; v_call: TRBV30; cdr3_length: 18; cdr3_nt: TGTGCCTGGAGTTTAACCTACCGGGAACCACGTCCTAACTATGGCTACACCTTC; cdr3_aa: CAWSLTYREPRPNYGYTF
d_call: .; j_call: TRBJ2-5; clone_size: .; v_call: TRBV5-1; cdr3_length: 12; cdr3_nt: TGCGCCAGCAGCCAAACTTCGGAGACCCAGTACTTC; cdr3_aa: CASSQTSETQYF
d_call: .; j_call: TRBJ2-5; clone_size: .; v_call: TRBV18; cdr3_length: 13; cdr3_nt: TGTGCCAGCTCACCGGACCGGCGGGAGACCCAGTACTTC; cdr3_aa: CASSPDRRETQYF
d_call: TRBD2; j_call: TRBJ2-7; clone_size: .; v_call: TRBV18; cdr3_length: 15; cdr3_nt: TGTGCCAGCTCACCACGGGGACTAGCGGGAGACGAGCAGTACTTC; cdr3_aa: CASSPRGLAGDEQYF
d_call: .; j_call: TRBJ2-2; clone_size: .; v_call: TRBV2; cdr3_length: 17; cdr3_nt: TGTGCCAGCAGGAACATGGCCGGGAGAGAGGGCCCCGGGGAGCTGTTTTTT; cdr3_aa: CASRNMAGREGPGELFF
d_call: .; j_call: TRBJ1-4; clone_size: once; v_call: TRBV5-1; cdr3_length: 14; cdr3_nt: TGCGCCAGCAGCCCGGGGGGTGGTGGTGAAAAACTGTTTTTT; cdr3_aa: CASSPGGGGEKLFF
d_call: TRBD1; j_call: TRBJ1-6; clone_size: .; v_call: TRBV27; cdr3_length: 15; cdr3_nt: TGTGCCAGCAGTGCAGGGACAGGACATAATTCACCCCTCCACTTT; cdr3_aa: CASSAGTGHNSPLHF
d_call: TRBD2; j_call: TRBJ2-7; clone_size: .; v_call: TRBV5-1; cdr3_length: 16; cdr3_nt: TGCGCCAGCAGCTTGGGTTCGACTAGCAGAAACTACGAGCAGTACTTC; cdr3_aa: CASSLGSTSRNYEQYF
d_call: TRBD2; j_call: TRBJ2-1; clone_size: .; v_call: TRBV5-1; cdr3_length: 15; cdr3_nt: TGCGCCAGCAGCTTCACTAGCGGTTCCTTCCCTGAGCAGTTCTTC; cdr3_aa: CASSFTSGSFPEQFF
d_call: .; j_call: TRBJ2-2; clone_size: .; v_call: TRBV6-1; cdr3_length: 16; cdr3_nt: TGTGCCAGCAGTGTCCTAGGGAAGGAGAACACCGGGGAGCTGTTTTTT; cdr3_aa: CASSVLGKENTGELFF